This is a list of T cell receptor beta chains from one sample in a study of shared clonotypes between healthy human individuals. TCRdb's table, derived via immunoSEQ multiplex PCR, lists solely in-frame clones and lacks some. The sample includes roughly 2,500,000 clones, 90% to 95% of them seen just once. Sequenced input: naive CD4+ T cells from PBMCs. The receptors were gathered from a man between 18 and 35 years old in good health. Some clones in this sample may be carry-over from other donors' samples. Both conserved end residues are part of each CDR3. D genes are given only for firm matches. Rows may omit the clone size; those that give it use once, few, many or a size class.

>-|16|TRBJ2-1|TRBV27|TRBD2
CASSGTSGRKYNEQFF
TGTGCCAGCAGCGGGACTAGCGGGAGGAAGTACAATGAGCAGTTCTTC
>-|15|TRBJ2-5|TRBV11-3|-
CASSLGGPAGETQYF
TGTGCCAGCAGCTTAGGAGGACCTGCGGGGGAGACCCAGTACTTC
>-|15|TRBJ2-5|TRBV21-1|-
CASSIRTENEETQYF
TGTGCCAGCAGCATCCGGACGGAAAATGAAGAGACCCAGTACTTC
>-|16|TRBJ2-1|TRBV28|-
CASKWTAVSSYNEQFF
TGTGCCAGCAAGTGGACCGCCGTTAGCTCCTACAATGAGCAGTTCTTC
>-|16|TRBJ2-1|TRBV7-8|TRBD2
CASSSPGGRPDNEQFF
TGTGCCAGCAGCTCCCCGGGCGGGAGGCCCGACAATGAGCAGTTCTTC
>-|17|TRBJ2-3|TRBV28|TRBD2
CASRSSGSGGSTDTQYF
TGTGCCAGCAGATCCAGCGGGAGTGGGGGGAGCACAGATACGCAGTATTTT
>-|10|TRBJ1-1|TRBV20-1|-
CSAGYTEAFF
TGCAGTGCTGGATACACTGAAGCTTTCTTT
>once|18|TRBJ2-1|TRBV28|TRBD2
CASIPASATSRNYNEQFF
TGTGCCAGCATACCGGCTTCGGCGACTAGCAGGAACTACAATGAGCAGTTCTTC
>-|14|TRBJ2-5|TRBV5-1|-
CASTTGPQGETQYF
TGCGCCAGCACTACCGGACCCCAAGGGGAGACCCAGTACTTC
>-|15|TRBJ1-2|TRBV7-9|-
CASSLREGEPSGYTF
TGTGCCAGCAGCTTAAGGGAGGGGGAGCCCAGCGGCTACACCTTC
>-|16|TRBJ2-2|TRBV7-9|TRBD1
CASRTSGTGNTGELFF
TGTGCCAGCCGAACATCAGGGACAGGGAACACCGGGGAGCTGTTTTTT
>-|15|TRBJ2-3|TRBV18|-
CASSLFRGRTDTQYF
TGTGCCAGCTCACTTTTCAGGGGCCGCACAGATACGCAGTATTTT
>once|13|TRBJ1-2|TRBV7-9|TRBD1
CASSPGQGFGYTF
TGTGCCAGCAGCCCGGGACAGGGGTTCGGCTACACCTTC
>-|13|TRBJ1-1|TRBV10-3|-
CAISGRENTEAFF
TGTGCCATCAGTGGCAGGGAGAACACTGAAGCTTTCTTT
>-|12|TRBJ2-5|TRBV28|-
CASRRDGETQYF
TGTGCCTCCAGACGGGACGGAGAGACCCAGTACTTC
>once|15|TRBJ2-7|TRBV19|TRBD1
CASSIQQGSSYEQYF
TGTGCCAGTAGTATACAACAGGGGTCCTCATACGAGCAGTACTTC
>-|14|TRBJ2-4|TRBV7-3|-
CASSLNPGANIQYF
TGTGCCAGCAGCTTAAATCCAGGGGCGAACATTCAGTACTTC
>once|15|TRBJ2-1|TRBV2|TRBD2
CASSVSTSGDNEQFF
TGTGCCAGCAGTGTTTCGACTAGCGGGGACAATGAGCAGTTCTTC
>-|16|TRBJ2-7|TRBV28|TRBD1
CASSGDRGRNNREQYF
TGTGCCAGCAGCGGAGACAGGGGGCGCAACAATCGCGAGCAGTACTTC
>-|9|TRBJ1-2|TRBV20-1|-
CTLRRFYTF
TGCACCTTAAGAAGGTTCTACACCTTC